The entry below gives a single TCR beta chain sequence along with its context. Antigen specificity is unknown. This sample is drawn from a study of cytomegalovirus exposure and HLA in healthy donors. PCR was performed using 60 Vbeta and 13 Jbeta primers. Profiled with immunoSEQ multiplex PCR; TCRdb holds only in-frame clones, not every one. The sample has over 85,000 clones, about four fifths seen once; the top ten hold under 4.5%. Study outcomes and limitations: Analyses of presence/absence relied on an assumption of roughly uniform sequencing depth across donors. Later analysis showed TCR association rates varying by HLA locus, highest for DRB1 and lowest for HLA-C. The authors enumerated roughly 160 TCR beta chains as linked to cytomegalovirus.

The sample was PBMCs. The sequence was obtained from a female donor in good health and CMV-seropositive.

The CDR3 region is CASSLQGPEKLFF. The CDR3 DNA reads as TGTGCCAGCAGTTTGCAGGGGCCAGAAAAACTGTTTTTT. The chain uses TRBV27 and TRBJ1-4; weak D call: TRBD1 (6 bases). The CDR3 has 13 residues. Germline CDR1 and CDR2: MNHEY and SMNVEV (reference sequence). V was cut by 3 bases and J by 8 bases, with 10 bases left in between.